The 13 T cell receptor beta chains reported below all come from one sample, sequenced in a study of T cell responses to AZD1222 COVID-19 vaccine. The table came from immunoSEQ multiplex PCR; TCRdb's copy has only in-frame clones and leaves some out. The sample includes 140,000 to 150,000 clones, around 89% of them seen just once. The sample consisted of peripheral blood, taken on day 0 of AZD1222 vaccination. Receptor source: an adult in good health.

The V and J genes are TRBV11-2 and TRBJ1-3, with unresolved D. The CDR3 runs 18 residues. Trimming shortened V by 3 bases and J by 0 bases, and 18 bases separated the two germline ends. Germline loops: CDR1 SGHAT, CDR2 FQNNGV. The CDR3 DNA follows: TGTGCCAGCAGCTTCGGGAAAAGAGGGTTGAGCTCTGGAAACACCATATATTTT. Translated, it gives CASSFGKRGLSSGNTIYF. The whole variable domain, filled in from reference TRBV11-2 and TRBJ1-3, reads EAGVAQSPRYKIIEKRQSVAFWCNPISGHATLYWYQQILGQGPKLLIQFQNNGVVDDSQLPKDRFSAERLKGVDSTLKIQPAKLEDSAVYLCASSFGKRGLSSGNTIYFGEGSWLTVV.

This rearrangement joins TRBV3-1 (or the pseudogene TRBV3-2) to TRBJ1-1; D gene ambiguous. The length of the CDR3 is 13 residues. The V and J ends lost 4 bases and 6 bases respectively, with 12 bases between them. Germline V gene lookup returns CDR1 LGHDT and CDR2 YNNKEL (reference sequence). The CDR3 region has the DNA TGTGCCAGCAGCCTAGTGGGTCCGCCTGAAGCTTTCTTT. Translation gives CASSLVGPPEAFF.

On this clone itself: The DNA is left out, because the CDR3 cannot be placed on it with certainty; the CDR3 is given as TCRdb lists it. The rearrangement links TRBV3-1 (or the pseudogene TRBV3-2) to TRBJ1-4. The CDR3 spans 16 amino acids, including both terminal residues. The germline CDR1 and CDR2 sequences are LGHDT and YNNKEL (reference sequence). This CDR3 reads CASSQEMSLYNEKLFF.

This chain joins TRBV15 and TRBJ1-1; 9 nucleotides match TRBD1. Germline trimming cut 1 base from V and 5 bases from J; bases unmatched to any gene: 11. The CDR3 consists of 17 residues. Germline values: CDR1 LNHNV, CDR2 YYDKDF (reference sequence). The CDR3 region is CATSRGQGVPSRTEAFF. Here the CDR3 DNA reads TGTGCCACCAGCAGAGGACAGGGGGTACCCTCGCGAACTGAAGCTTTCTTT.

This clone showed up just a few times. The genes are TRBV9 and TRBJ1-3, with 10 bases lining up with TRBD1. The CDR3 consists of 16 residues. Per germline, CDR1 SGDLS and CDR2 YYNGEE. V lost 0 bases, J lost 2 bases, and 2 bases stayed unmatched. The CDR3 DNA reads as TGTGCCAGCAGCGTAGGAGGGACAGGGGCTGGAAACACCATATATTTT. This gives the protein CASSVGGTGAGNTIYF.

The gene calls are TRBV19 and TRBJ1-5, with unresolved D. The CDR3 extends over 13 amino acids. Trimming pared 5 bases from V and 4 bases from J, leaving 9 bases between. Germline lookup yields CDR1 LNHDA and CDR2 SQIVND (reference sequence). The CDR3 here is CASSLERNQPQHF. For the CDR3, the DNA is TGTGCCAGTAGTCTGGAGAGAAATCAGCCCCAGCATTTT.

V gene TRBV7-6 combines with J gene TRBJ2-7; D could derive from TRBD1 or TRBD2 (5 bases each). CDR1 is SGHVS and CDR2 is FNYEAQ in the germline V gene. CDR3 length: 18 amino acids. V lost 0 bases to trimming and J lost 4 bases, with 22 bases between them. CDR3 nucleotides: TGTGCCAGCAGCTTAGCGGGGGTCGCCTACGAGGGGCCTTACGAGCAGTACTTC. Its translation is CASSLAGVAYEGPYEQYF.

This chain links TRBV6-1 with TRBJ1-5; D gene uncertain. Germline V gene lookup returns CDR1 MNHNS and CDR2 SASEGT. The V gene lost 2 bases and the J gene lost 12 bases, with 8 bases spanning the gap. The CDR3 spans 11 residues. Written as DNA, the CDR3 is TGTGCCAGCAGTGAAAACTATGACCAGCATTTT. As protein: CASSENYDQHF.

This chain links TRBV4-2 with TRBJ1-3; 8 nucleotides match TRBD1. Trimming at V came to 2 bases and at J to 4 bases, leaving 13 bases not matched to a gene. The germline gives CDR1 LGHNA, CDR2 YNFKEQ. The CDR3 runs to 18 residues. The CDR3 DNA reads as TGTGCCAGCAGCCAACGGTTAGGGACGGGACAGGAGGGAAACACCATATATTTT. Its protein is CASSQRLGTGQEGNTIYF.

CDR3 protein: CASSLERGRKNTEAFF. DNA of the CDR3: TGTGCCAGCAGTTTAGAGAGGGGGCGCAAGAACACTGAAGCTTTCTTT. The chain recombines TRBV27 with TRBJ1-1, with 7 bases identical to TRBD1. V dropped 2 bases and J dropped 1; count of bases not matched to a gene: 7. Looked up from germline, CDR1 is MNHEY and CDR2 is SMNVEV (reference sequence). The CDR3 spans 16 residues.

The J gene is TRBJ1-3, the V gene TRBV6-1; D is undetermined. Germline values: CDR1 MNHNS, CDR2 SASEGT. V gave up 3 bases and J gave up 1 base, with 16 bases separating them. The CDR3 contains 17 residues. The CDR3 DNA follows: TGTGCCAGCAGTGATAGTCGACTGGCCCGTTCTGGAAACACCATATATTTT. As protein: CASSDSRLARSGNTIYF.

V and J are TRBV11-2 and TRBJ2-1; 16 bases align to TRBD2. Germline CDR1 SGHAT, CDR2 FQNNGV. The CDR3 is made up of 15 amino acids. V was pared by 5 bases and J by 14 bases, with 9 bases of the junction left unmatched. Here the CDR3 DNA reads TGTGCCAGCAGCCCAACCGGGACTAGCGGGGGGGGCGAGTTCTTC. It specifies CASSPTGTSGGGEFF.

The rearrangement links TRBV5-1 to TRBJ1-1, with D unclear. The CDR3 extends over 15 amino acids. The V gene's germline CDR1 is SGHRS and CDR2 YFSETQ. V was shortened by 5 bases and J by 1 base, with 15 bases between the two germline ends. In nucleotides, the CDR3 is TGCGCCAGCAGTTTCTCTACTCCACGGAACACTGAAGCTTTCTTT. It specifies CASSFSTPRNTEAFF.